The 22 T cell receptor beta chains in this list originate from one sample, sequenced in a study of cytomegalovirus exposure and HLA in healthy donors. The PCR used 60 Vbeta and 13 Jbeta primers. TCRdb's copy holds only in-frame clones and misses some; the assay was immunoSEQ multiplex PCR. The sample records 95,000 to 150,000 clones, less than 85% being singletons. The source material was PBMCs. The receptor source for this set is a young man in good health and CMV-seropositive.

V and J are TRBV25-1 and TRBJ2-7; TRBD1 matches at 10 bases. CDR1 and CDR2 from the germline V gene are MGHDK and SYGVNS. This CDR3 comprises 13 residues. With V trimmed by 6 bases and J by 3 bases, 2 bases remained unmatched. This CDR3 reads CASSDRGLYEQYF. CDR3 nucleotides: TGTGCCAGCAGCGACAGGGGGCTCTACGAGCAGTACTTC.

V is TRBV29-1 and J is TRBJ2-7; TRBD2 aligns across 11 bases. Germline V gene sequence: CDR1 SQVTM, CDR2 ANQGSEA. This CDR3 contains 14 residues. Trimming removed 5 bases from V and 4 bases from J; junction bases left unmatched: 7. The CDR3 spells CSVLIAGGIYEQYF. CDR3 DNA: TGCAGCGTTCTTATAGCGGGGGGGATTTACGAGCAGTACTTC.

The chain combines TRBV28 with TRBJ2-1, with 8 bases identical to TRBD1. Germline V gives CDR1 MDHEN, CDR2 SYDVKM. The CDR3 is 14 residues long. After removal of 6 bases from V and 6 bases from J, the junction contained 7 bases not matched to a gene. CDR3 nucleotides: TGTGCCAGCAGCTACAGACAGGGGCTCAATGAGCAGTTCTTC. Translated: CASSYRQGLNEQFF. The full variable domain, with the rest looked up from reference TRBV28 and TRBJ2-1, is DVKVTQSSRYLVKRTGEKVFLECVQDMDHENMFWYRQDPGLGLRLIYFSYDVKMKEKGDIPEGYSVSREKKERFSLILESASTNQTSMYLCASSYRQGLNEQFFGPGTRLTVL.

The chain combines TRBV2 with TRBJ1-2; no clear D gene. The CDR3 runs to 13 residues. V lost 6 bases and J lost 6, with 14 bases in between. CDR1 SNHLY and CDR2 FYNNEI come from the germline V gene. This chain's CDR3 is CASRTQALHGYTF. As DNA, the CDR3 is TGTGCCAGCAGAACCCAGGCTCTTCATGGCTACACCTTC.

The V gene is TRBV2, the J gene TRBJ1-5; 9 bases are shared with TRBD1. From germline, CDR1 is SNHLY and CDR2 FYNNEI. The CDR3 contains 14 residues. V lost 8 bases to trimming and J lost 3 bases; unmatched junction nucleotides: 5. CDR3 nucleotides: TGTGCCAGCGGGGACAGGGCCATCAATCAGCCCCAGCATTTT. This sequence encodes CASGDRAINQPQHF.

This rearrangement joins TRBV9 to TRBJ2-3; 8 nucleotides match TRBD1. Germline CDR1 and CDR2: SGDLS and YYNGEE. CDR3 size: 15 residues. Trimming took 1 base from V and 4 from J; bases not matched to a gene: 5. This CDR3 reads CASSVQGASADTQYF. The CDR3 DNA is TGTGCCAGCAGCGTACAGGGGGCGTCGGCAGATACGCAGTATTTT.

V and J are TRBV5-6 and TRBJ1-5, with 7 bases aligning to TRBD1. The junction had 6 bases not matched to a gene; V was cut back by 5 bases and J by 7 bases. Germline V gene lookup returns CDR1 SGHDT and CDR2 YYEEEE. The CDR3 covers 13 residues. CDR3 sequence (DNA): TGTGCCAGCAGTCGACAGGGAGGACAGCCCCAGCATTTT. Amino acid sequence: CASSRQGGQPQHF. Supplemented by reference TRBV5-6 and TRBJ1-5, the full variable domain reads DAGVTQSPTHLIKTRGQQVTLRCSPKSGHDTVSWYQQALGQGPQFIFQYYEEEERQRGNFPDRFSGHQFPNYSSELNVNALLLGDSALYLCASSRQGGQPQHFGDGTRLSIL.

CDR3: CASSELPGQGTTLHF. Written as DNA, the CDR3 is TGTGCCAGCAGCGAGCTCCCGGGACAGGGAACCACCCTCCACTTT. The chain employs TRBV5-4 and TRBJ1-6; 9 bases match TRBD1. The CDR3 has 15 amino acids. CDR1 SGHNT and CDR2 YYREEE come from the germline V gene (reference sequence). V dropped 4 bases and J dropped 14; count of bases not matched to a gene: 13.

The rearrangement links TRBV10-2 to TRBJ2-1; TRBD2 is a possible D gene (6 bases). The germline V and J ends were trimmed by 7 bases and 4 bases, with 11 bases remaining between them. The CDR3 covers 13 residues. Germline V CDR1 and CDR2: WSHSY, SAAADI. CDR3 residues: CASTTGVYNEQFF. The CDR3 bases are TGCGCCAGCACCACGGGGGTATACAATGAGCAGTTCTTC.

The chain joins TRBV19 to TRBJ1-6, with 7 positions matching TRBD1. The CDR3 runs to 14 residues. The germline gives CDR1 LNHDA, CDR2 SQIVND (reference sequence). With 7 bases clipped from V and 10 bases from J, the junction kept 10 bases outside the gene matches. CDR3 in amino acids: CASTLTGDGSPLHF. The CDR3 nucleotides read TGTGCCAGTACCCTTACAGGGGACGGATCACCCCTCCACTTT.

The CDR3 DNA reads as TGTGCCAGCAGCCTAGGACAGGGAAACACCATATATTTT. Translated, it gives CASSLGQGNTIYF. The chain recombines TRBV7-9 with TRBJ1-3; a weak D match, TRBD1 (6 bases). The V end was cut by 5 bases, the J end by 4 bases, with 9 bases between. The CDR3 spans 13 residues. From germline, CDR1 is SEHNR and CDR2 FQNEAQ (reference sequence).

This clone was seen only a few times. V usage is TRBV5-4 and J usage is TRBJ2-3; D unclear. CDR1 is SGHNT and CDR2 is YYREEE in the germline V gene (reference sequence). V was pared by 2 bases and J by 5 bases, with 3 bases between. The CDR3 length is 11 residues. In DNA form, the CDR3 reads TGTGCCAGCAGCTTCGTAGATACGCAGTATTTT. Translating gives CASSFVDTQYF.

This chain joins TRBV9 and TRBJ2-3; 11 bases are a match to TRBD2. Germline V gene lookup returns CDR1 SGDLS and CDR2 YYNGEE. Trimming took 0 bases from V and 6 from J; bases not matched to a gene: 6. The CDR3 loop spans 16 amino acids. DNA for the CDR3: TGTGCCAGCAGCGTAGGGATAGCGGGGGGGCTTGATACGCAGTATTTT. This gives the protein CASSVGIAGGLDTQYF.

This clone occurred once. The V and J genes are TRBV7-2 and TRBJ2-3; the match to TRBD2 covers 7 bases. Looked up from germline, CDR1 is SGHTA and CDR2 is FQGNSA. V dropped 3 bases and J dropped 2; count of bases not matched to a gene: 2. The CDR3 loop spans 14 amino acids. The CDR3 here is CASSLGLPTDTQYF. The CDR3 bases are TGTGCCAGCAGCTTGGGACTACCCACAGATACGCAGTATTTT.

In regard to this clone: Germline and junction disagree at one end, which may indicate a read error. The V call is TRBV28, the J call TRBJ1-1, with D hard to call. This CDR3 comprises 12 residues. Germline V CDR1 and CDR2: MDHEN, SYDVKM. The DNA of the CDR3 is TGTGCCAGCCGGCGGCTGAACGCTGAAGCTTTCTTT. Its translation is CASRRLNAEAFF.

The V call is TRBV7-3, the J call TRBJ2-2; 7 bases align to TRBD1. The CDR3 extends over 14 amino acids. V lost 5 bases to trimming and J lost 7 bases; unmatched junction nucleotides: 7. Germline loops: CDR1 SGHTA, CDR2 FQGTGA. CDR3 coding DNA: TGTGCCAGCAGCCGGAGCCGGGACAGCGGGGAGCTGTTTTTT. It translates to CASSRSRDSGELFF.

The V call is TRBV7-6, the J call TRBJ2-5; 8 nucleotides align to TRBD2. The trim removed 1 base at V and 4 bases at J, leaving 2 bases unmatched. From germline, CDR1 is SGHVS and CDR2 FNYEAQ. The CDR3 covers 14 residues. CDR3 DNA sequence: TGTGCCAGCAGCTTAGGACGGGGGGGAGAGACCCAGTACTTC. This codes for CASSLGRGGETQYF.

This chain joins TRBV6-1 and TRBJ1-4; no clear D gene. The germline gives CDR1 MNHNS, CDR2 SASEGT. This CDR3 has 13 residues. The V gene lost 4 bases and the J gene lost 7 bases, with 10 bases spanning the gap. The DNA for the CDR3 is TGTGCCAGCAGTGCTTTCGAGCCTGAAAAACTGTTTTTT. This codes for CASSAFEPEKLFF.

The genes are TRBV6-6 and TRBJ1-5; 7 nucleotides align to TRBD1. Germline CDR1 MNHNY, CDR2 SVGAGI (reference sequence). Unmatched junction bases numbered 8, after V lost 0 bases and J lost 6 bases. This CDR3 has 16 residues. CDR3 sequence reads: CASSYSSYSGGQPQHF. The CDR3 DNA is TGTGCCAGCAGTTACTCTTCCTACTCAGGGGGTCAGCCCCAGCATTTT.

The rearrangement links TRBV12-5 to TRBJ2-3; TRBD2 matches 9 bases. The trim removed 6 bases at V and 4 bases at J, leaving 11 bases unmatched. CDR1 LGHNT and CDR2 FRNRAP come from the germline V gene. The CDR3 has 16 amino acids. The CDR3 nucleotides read TGTGCTAGTGGCCTGGGGGGCGGGGGGGCTTCAGATACGCAGTATTTT. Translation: CASGLGGGGASDTQYF.

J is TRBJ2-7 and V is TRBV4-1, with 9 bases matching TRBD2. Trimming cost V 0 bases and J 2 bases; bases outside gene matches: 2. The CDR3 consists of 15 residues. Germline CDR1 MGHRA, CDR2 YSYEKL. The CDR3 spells CASSQDIAGAYEQYF. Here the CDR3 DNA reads TGCGCCAGCAGCCAAGATATAGCGGGAGCCTACGAGCAGTACTTC.

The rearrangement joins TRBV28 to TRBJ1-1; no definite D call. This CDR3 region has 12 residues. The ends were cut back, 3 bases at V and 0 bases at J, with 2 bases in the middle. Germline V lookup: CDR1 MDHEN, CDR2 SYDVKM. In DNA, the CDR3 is TGTGCCAGCAGTTTCGTGAACACTGAAGCTTTCTTT. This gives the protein CASSFVNTEAFF. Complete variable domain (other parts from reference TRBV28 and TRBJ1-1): DVKVTQSSRYLVKRTGEKVFLECVQDMDHENMFWYRQDPGLGLRLIYFSYDVKMKEKGDIPEGYSVSREKKERFSLILESASTNQTSMYLCASSFVNTEAFFGQGTRLTVV.